This T cell receptor (beta chain) was sequenced in a study of OX40 agonist ivuxolimab in advanced cancers. The overall study: While on treatment, patients had intravenous ivuxolimab at 0.01 to 10 mg/kg every 2 weeks.

Data came from immunoSEQ multiplex PCR; TCRdb stores just in-frame clones and leaves some out. The profile shows roughly 49,000 clones, around nine tenths of them singletons. Germline values: CDR1 WNHNN, CDR2 SYGVQD (reference sequence). CDR3 length equals 14 residues. V was clipped by 3 bases and J by 4 bases; unmatched bases: 3. This TCR came from an adult with an advanced solid tumor such as melanoma, head and neck, liver or kidney cancer. V and J are TRBV10-1 and TRBJ2-3; 8 bases are a match to TRBD1. The specimen comprised CD4+ or CD8+ T cells sorted from blood, sampled in a trial of the OX40 agonist ivuxolimab. The CDR3 DNA is TGCGCCAGCAGTGACAGGGGGCGTTCAGATACGCAGTATTTT. This codes for CASSDRGRSDTQYF.